This passage covers 16 T cell receptor beta chains from one sample sequenced in a study of tumor-infiltrating lymphocytes in primary liver carcinoma. The study co-extracted DNA and RNA from around 20-30 mg of unsorted bulk tissue. Using a constant-region primer together with ProtoScript II reverse transcriptase, TCR beta cDNA was made from approximately 500 ng of total RNA. Employing slightly modified ARM-PCR, three nested multiplex PCR rounds were run, and these gave rise to the TCR beta libraries. The two initial PCR rounds, approximately 10 cycles each, used TRBV1-TRBV30 forward and C-beta reverse primers. TCRdb recomputed calls from the multiplex PCR reads with MiXCR, one row per CDR3 protein. The sample includes fewer than 200,000 distinct CDR3 sequences, over 80% of them seen just once. The source material was tumor tissue from primary liver carcinoma. The receptors derive from a man aged 35-49 years with primary liver carcinoma and hepatitis B virus infection.

Turning to this clonotype: An end of the junction does not agree with germline; a read error may underlie this. The V and J genes are TRBV29-1 and TRBJ2-6; weak D call: TRBD1 (5 bases). Germline V CDR1 and CDR2: SQVTM, ANQGSEA. The CDR3 extends over 13 amino acids. The CDR3 nucleotides read TGCCGCGTTGCAGGGTCTGGGGCCAACCTCCTGACTTTC. It encodes CRVAGSGANLLTF. Using reference TRBV29-1 and TRBJ2-6 for the parts outside the CDR3, the full variable domain is SAVISQKPSRDICQRGTSLTIQCQVDSQVTMMFWYRQQPGQSLTLIATANQGSEATYESGFVIDKFPISRPNLTFSTLTVSNMSPEDSSIYLCRVAGSGANLLTFGAGSRLTVL.

This chain uses TRBV7-9 with TRBJ2-2, with TRBD2 identical over 9 bases. This CDR3 comprises 17 residues. V was pared by 4 bases and J by 8 bases, with 14 bases of the junction left unmatched. Germline-derived CDR1 and CDR2 are SEHNR and FQNEAQ (reference sequence). DNA for the CDR3: TGTGCCAGCAGCTCACCCGGACTAGCGAGAGTGCCTGGGGAGCTGTTTTTT. Protein product: CASSSPGLARVPGELFF.

Points on this clonotype: Its ends do not fully match the called genes, so a read error is possible. The CDR3 sequence is CGYSGTSNNEQFF. Written as DNA, the CDR3 is TGCGGCTACTCCGGGACAAGTAACAATGAGCAATTCTTC. This rearrangement joins TRBV29-1 to TRBJ2-1, with D perhaps TRBD1 (6 bases). The CDR3 is 13 residues long. Germline assignment: CDR1 SQVTM and CDR2 ANQGSEA.

Points on this clonotype: The junction departs from the called germline gene at one end, perhaps through a read error. The J gene is TRBJ1-5, the V gene TRBV6-1; no reliable D call. Germline V lookup: CDR1 MNHNS, CDR2 SASEGT. The CDR3 extends over 13 amino acids. CDR3 residues: CASSETKGQPHHF. Here the CDR3 DNA reads TGTGCCAGCAGTGAAACGAAGGGCCAGCCCCATCATTTT.

In regard to this clonotype: One end of the junction varies from germline; a read error may be responsible. The J gene is TRBJ2-1, the V gene TRBV11-3; D is uncertain. The germline gives CDR1 SGHNT, CDR2 YENEEA. The CDR3 covers 15 residues. CDR3 protein: CASSLLFAESNEQFF. In DNA, the CDR3 is TGTGCCAGCAGCCTCCTCTTTGCTGAAAGCAATGAGCAATTCTTC.

The chain is built from TRBV10-3 and TRBJ2-3; TRBD1 is a possible D gene (7 bases). CDR3 length equals 15 residues. Germline V gene sequence: CDR1 ENHRY, CDR2 SYGVKD. The CDR3 spells CDIWTGGDSTDTQYF. The DNA of the CDR3 is TGTGACATATGGACGGGCGGGGACAGTACAGATACGCAGTATTTT.

Remarks on this clonotype: The junction shows a germline mismatch at one end, possibly a read error. The chain has TRBV11-3 and TRBJ2-1; D may be TRBD2 (8 bases). Germline V gene sequence: CDR1 SGHNT, CDR2 YENEEA. The CDR3 has 16 amino acids. The DNA of the CDR3 is TGTGCCAGCAACACCGGGACTAGGGGGCTATACAATGAGCAGCTCTTC. It specifies CASNTGTRGLYNEQLF.

This clonotype appeared many times. V is TRBV29-1 and J is TRBJ2-7; a weak D match, TRBD1 (5 bases). Germline assignment: CDR1 SQVTM and CDR2 ANQGSEA. The V end was cut by 6 bases, the J end by 1 base, with 19 bases between. CDR3 size: 15 residues. CDR3 nucleotides: TGCAGCGTCATTTTTCGACAGCCAGGATCCTACGAGCAGTACTTC. Translated: CSVIFRQPGSYEQYF.

Concerning this clonotype itself: This sequence may be a read error, since a much larger clone differs from it by one base. The V call is TRBV30, the J call TRBJ2-1, with a weak D call TRBD2 (6 bases). From germline, CDR1 is GTSNPN and CDR2 SVGIG (reference sequence). Trimming removed 7 bases at V and 7 bases at J, with 11 bases between. The CDR3 runs to 11 residues. Here the CDR3 reads CASRGTNEQFF. The DNA of the CDR3 is TGTGCCTCCCGGGGGACTAATGAGCAGTTCTTC.

About this clonotype: One end of the junction fails to match germline, which may point to a read error. This chain links TRBV11-2 with TRBJ2-1, with 8 bases identical to TRBD2. CDR1 SGHAT and CDR2 FQNNGV come from the germline V gene. The CDR3 totals 17 residues. The CDR3 sequence: CTSSLDRGGRFFNEQFF. CDR3 DNA: TGTACCAGCAGTTTAGATAGGGGCGGGAGGTTCTTCAATGAGCAGTTCTTC.

On this clonotype itself: This may arise from a read error, as a much more abundant clone is one base away. The rearrangement links TRBV28 to TRBJ2-3; tentatively, D is TRBD1 or TRBD2 (5 bases each). Germline CDR1 and CDR2: MDHEN and SYDVKM. V dropped 2 bases and J dropped 7 bases, with 10 bases sitting between them. CDR3 length: 13 residues. In DNA, the CDR3 is TGTGCCAGCAGTTTACAGGGACCAAATACGCAGTATTTT. Its translation: CASSLQGPNTQYF.

Concerning this clonotype: Germline and junction disagree at one end, which may indicate a read error. The rearrangement links TRBV29-1 to TRBJ1-1, with 8 bases identical to TRBD1. Germline assignment: CDR1 SQVTM and CDR2 ANQGSEA. This CDR3 contains 15 residues. The CDR3 spells CSGGQETYQNTEALF. The DNA for the CDR3 is TGCAGCGGGGGACAGGAAACCTATCAGAACACTGAAGCTTTGTTT.

Note on this clonotype: Because the CDR3 is missing its conserved closing phenylalanine or tryptophan, this is likely a read error. The chain employs TRBV10-2 and TRBJ2-7, with 9 bases lining up with TRBD1. The CDR3 runs to 14 residues. Germline values: CDR1 WSHSY, CDR2 SAAADI. The CDR3 bases are TGCGACACATACACGACAGGGGGTACCTACGAGCAGTACTAC. This encodes CDTYTTGGTYEQYY.

Turning to this clonotype: One end of the junction is discordant with germline, which a read error may explain. The chain has TRBV12-3 or TRBV12-4 and TRBJ1-5; D may be TRBD1 (5 bases). CDR3 length: 14 residues. The chain's CDR3 is CASSHQGDNQPHHF. CDR3 sequence (DNA): TGTGCCAGCAGCCATCAGGGCGACAATCAGCCCCATCATTTT.

V is TRBV11-3 and J is TRBJ2-1; TRBD2 matches at 7 bases. Per germline, CDR1 SGHNT and CDR2 YENEEA. V shed 5 bases and J 4 bases; nucleotides not matched to a gene: 11. This CDR3 has 16 residues. CDR3 residues: CASSKGFSGLYNEQFF. The DNA of the CDR3 is TGTGCCAGCAGCAAAGGGTTTAGCGGGCTATACAATGAGCAGTTCTTC.

Regarding this clonotype: At one boundary the junction diverges from the germline segment, which might be a read error. The chain couples TRBV6-1 to TRBJ2-6; TRBD1 aligns across 11 bases. The CDR3 runs to 16 residues. CDR1 and CDR2 from the germline V gene are MNHNS and SASEGT. Here the CDR3 reads CAGTGTGGAEANVMTF. DNA of the CDR3: TGTGCCGGTACCGGGACAGGGGGTGCTGAGGCCAACGTCATGACTTTC.